This T cell receptor (beta chain) was recorded in a study of T cell responses to AZD1222 COVID-19 vaccine. Measured with immunoSEQ multiplex PCR; TCRdb has only the in-frame clones, and not every one. The sample lists 100,000 to 150,000 clones, about nine tenths occurring once. The sequencing here drew on peripheral blood, taken on day 0 of AZD1222 vaccination. This clonotype was sampled from an adult in good health.

CDR3 loop: CASSYSTGGNNQPQHF. DNA for the CDR3: TGTGCCAGCAGTTACTCGACAGGGGGCAACAATCAGCCCCAGCATTTT. The gene calls are TRBV6-6 and TRBJ1-5; 10 positions match TRBD1. Germline loops: CDR1 MNHNY, CDR2 SVGAGI (reference sequence). V shed 0 bases, J shed 3 bases, and the junction held 2 bases outside the gene matches. This CDR3 has 16 residues.